Shown below are 21 T cell receptor beta chains from a single sample sequenced in a study of graft-versus-host responses after intestinal transplantation. Sequencing was performed with immunoSEQ multiplex PCR; in TCRdb, only in-frame clones are kept and a portion is missing. The sample shows 100,000 or so clones, roughly 91% of them seen only once. Antigens of these TCRs are unknown. Material: unstimulated CD4+ T cells sorted from spleen or lymph node cells, obtained before transplant. The receptor set was obtained from a human donor who was the organ donor for an intestinal transplant.

The rearrangement links TRBV5-1 to TRBJ2-5; tentative D call: TRBD1 (6 bases). The CDR3 sequence is 16 residues long. Trimming took 2 bases from V and 5 from J, leaving 19 bases between them. CDR1 and CDR2 from the germline V gene are SGHRS and YFSETQ. The CDR3 is CASSLGLDRLRETQYF. In nucleotides, the CDR3 is TGCGCCAGCAGCTTAGGACTGGACAGACTCAGGGAGACCCAGTACTTC.

The chain carries TRBV12-5 and TRBJ1-2; a weak D match, TRBD1 (5 bases). The V gene's germline CDR1 is LGHNT and CDR2 FRNRAP. V was clipped by 4 bases and J by 7 bases, with 10 bases between them. This CDR3 comprises 12 residues. CDR3 bases: TGTGCTAGTGGTTGGGAGGGGACTGGCTACACCTTC. Translating it yields CASGWEGTGYTF.

The chain carries TRBV7-3 and TRBJ2-3; D is ambiguous. The CDR3 is 14 residues long. Trimming pared 0 bases from V and 5 bases from J, leaving 9 bases between. CDR1 is SGHTA, CDR2 FQGTGA, per germline. In DNA form, the CDR3 reads TGTGCCAGCAGCTTAACGCCAGGAAGAGATACGCAGTATTTT. The encoded protein is CASSLTPGRDTQYF.

The gene calls are TRBV27 and TRBJ2-6; a weak D match, TRBD1 (6 bases). Looked up from germline, CDR1 is MNHEY and CDR2 is SMNVEV (reference sequence). Trimming removed 9 bases at V and 0 bases at J, with 21 bases between. The CDR3 extends over 18 amino acids. The CDR3 coding sequence is TGTGCCAGTCAGCGCCGGACAGCTCCGCTCTCTGGGGCCAACGTCCTGACTTTC. Its protein product is CASQRRTAPLSGANVLTF.

This clone showed up just a few times. This chain joins TRBV21-1 and TRBJ2-7; the DNA was not used to check the table's D call, TRBD1. TRBV21-1 is annotated as a pseudogene. The CDR3 runs 15 residues. The CDR3 nucleotides read TGTGCCAGCAGCAAAGTACGGGGACAGGGCCTCGAGCAGTACTTC. Protein sequence: CASSKVRGQGLEQYF.

The V gene is TRBV7-9, the J gene TRBJ2-3; perhaps TRBD1 as D (5 bases). V dropped 5 bases and J dropped 1 base, with 16 bases sitting between them. Germline V gives CDR1 SEHNR, CDR2 FQNEAQ (reference sequence). This CDR3 has 16 amino acids. The CDR3 nucleotides read TGTGCCAGCAGCAAAGGGTCCCGCAGGGGCACAGATACGCAGTATTTT. It codes for CASSKGSRRGTDTQYF.

The chain employs TRBV30 and TRBJ1-6; 10 bases agree with TRBD1. Germline-derived CDR1 and CDR2 are GTSNPN and SVGIG (reference sequence). Germline trimming cut 2 bases from V and 11 bases from J; bases unmatched to any gene: 12. The CDR3 loop spans 16 amino acids. The CDR3 loop is CAWSYNRGQGGTPLHF. The CDR3 DNA sequence: TGTGCCTGGAGTTACAACCGCGGACAGGGGGGGACACCCCTCCACTTT.

The chain employs TRBV18 and TRBJ1-1; 9 bases line up with TRBD1. This CDR3 comprises 18 residues. V trimming: 4 bases; J trimming: 1 base; junction bases outside the gene matches: 13. The germline V gene has CDR1 KGHSH and CDR2 LQKENI. This CDR3 is CASSQFVPGQGTNTEAFF. In DNA form, the CDR3 reads TGTGCCAGCTCACAGTTCGTCCCGGGACAGGGAACGAACACTGAAGCTTTCTTT.

V gene TRBV6-4 combines with J gene TRBJ2-5, with 8 bases identical to TRBD1. The CDR3 length is 13 residues. Germline lookup yields CDR1 MRHNA and CDR2 SNTAGT. With V trimmed by 7 bases and J by 5 bases, 6 bases remained unmatched. Here the CDR3 reads CASNGQGRETQYF. The DNA for the CDR3 is TGTGCCAGCAATGGACAGGGCAGGGAGACCCAGTACTTC.

The chain employs TRBV9 and TRBJ1-6; a weak D match, TRBD1 (6 bases). The V end was cut by 4 bases, the J end by 8 bases, with 13 bases between. The CDR3 contains 14 residues. The germline gives CDR1 SGDLS, CDR2 YYNGEE. CDR3 protein: CASSPGQNDSPLHF. CDR3 DNA sequence: TGTGCCAGCAGCCCCGGACAGAATGATTCACCCCTCCACTTT.

The CDR3 loop reads CASNLEGGGAKNIQYF. For the CDR3, the DNA is TGTGCCAGCAACCTCGAGGGTGGAGGAGCCAAAAACATTCAGTACTTC. This chain connects TRBV4-2 to TRBJ2-4; tentatively, D is TRBD2 (5 bases). This CDR3 has 16 residues. CDR1 LGHNA and CDR2 YNFKEQ come from the germline V gene. V was pared by 7 bases and J by 0 bases, with 16 bases between.

V and J are TRBV27 and TRBJ1-1; 8 bases line up with TRBD1. V lost 5 bases, J lost 5 bases, and 4 bases stayed unmatched. The CDR3 runs to 13 residues. Looked up from germline, CDR1 is MNHEY and CDR2 is SMNVEV (reference sequence). CDR3 bases: TGTGCCAGCAGTCAGGGGGCCGGGACTGAAGCTTTCTTT. It is translated as CASSQGAGTEAFF.

The V and J genes are TRBV7-2 and TRBJ2-5; 8 bases are a match to TRBD1. In germline, CDR1 is SGHTA, CDR2 FQGNSA. V gave up 5 bases and J gave up 4 bases; unmatched junction bases: 3. The CDR3 is 13 amino acids. The CDR3 spells CASSGQGGETQYF. CDR3 DNA: TGTGCCAGCAGCGGACAGGGCGGAGAGACCCAGTACTTC.

The chain recombines TRBV2 with TRBJ1-5; 7 nucleotides align to TRBD1. The ends lost 3 bases at V and 1 base at J; junction bases unmatched: 6. Per the germline V gene, CDR1 is SNHLY and CDR2 is FYNNEI. CDR3 size: 16 residues. CDR3 sequence reads: CASSDPRGNSNQPQHF. CDR3 sequence (DNA): TGTGCCAGCAGTGACCCCAGGGGGAACAGCAATCAGCCCCAGCATTTT. Combining the CDR3 with reference TRBV2 and TRBJ1-5 gives the whole variable domain EPEVTQTPSHQVTQMGQEVILRCVPISNHLYFYWYRQILGQKVEFLVSFYNNEISEKSEIFDDQFSVERPDGSNFTLKIRSTKLEDSAMYFCASSDPRGNSNQPQHFGDGTRLSIL.

V usage is TRBV6-4 and J usage is TRBJ1-1; D gene uncertain. CDR1 is MRHNA and CDR2 is SNTAGT in the germline V gene. CDR3 length: 14 residues. V dropped 3 bases and J dropped 3 bases, with 11 bases sitting between them. CDR3 bases: TGTGCCAGCAGTGAAAGGAGCGTTGACACTGAAGCTTTCTTT. Amino acid sequence: CASSERSVDTEAFF.

The chain employs TRBV5-1 and TRBJ1-1; a possible D gene is TRBD1 (5 bases). The CDR3 has 15 amino acids. In germline, CDR1 is SGHRS, CDR2 YFSETQ. V was trimmed by 4 bases and J by 1 base, leaving 14 bases between them. The CDR3 loop reads CASSALPQENTEAFF. DNA of the CDR3: TGCGCCAGCAGCGCCTTACCACAGGAGAACACTGAAGCTTTCTTT.

This chain links TRBV4-1 with TRBJ2-7; 8 positions agree with TRBD2. The V gene's germline CDR1 is MGHRA and CDR2 YSYEKL. The J segment lost 3 bases and the V segment lost 1 base, leaving 11 bases of the junction unmatched. The CDR3 has 17 amino acids. CDR3 nucleotide sequence: TGCGCCAGCAGCCAAGCAATGACAGCGGGGGCCGTCTACGAGCAGTACTTC. Residues: CASSQAMTAGAVYEQYF.

The chain links TRBV7-9 to TRBJ2-5, with TRBD1 identical over 11 bases. This CDR3 spans 16 amino acids. Germline V CDR1 and CDR2: SEHNR, FQNEAQ (reference sequence). The ends lost 3 bases at V and 2 bases at J; junction bases unmatched: 5. CDR3 bases: TGTGCCAGCAGCTTGGGGACAGGGGGTTTACAAGAGACCCAGTACTTC. Encoded protein: CASSLGTGGLQETQYF.

This clone was detected once. The chain links TRBV18 to TRBJ1-1; D uncertain. V was pared by 2 bases and J by 1 base, with 14 bases between. The germline CDR1 and CDR2 sequences are KGHSH and LQKENI. The CDR3 extends over 16 amino acids. CDR3 protein: CASSPKVRQGNTEAFF. The DNA of the CDR3 is TGTGCCAGCTCACCAAAAGTCAGGCAAGGGAACACTGAAGCTTTCTTT.

J is TRBJ2-3 and V is TRBV27; 7 bases fit TRBD2. The CDR3 covers 18 residues. The germline V gene has CDR1 MNHEY and CDR2 SMNVEV (reference sequence). Unmatched junction bases numbered 18, after V lost 6 bases and J lost 3 bases. This CDR3 is CASSLKPLTRTRTDTQYF. CDR3 bases: TGTGCCAGCAGCCTAAAACCTCTGACTCGGACTAGGACAGATACGCAGTATTTT.

In its sample, this clone was seen once. V is TRBV2 and J is TRBJ1-5, with 8 bases that match TRBD1. With 3 bases clipped from V and 5 bases from J, the junction kept 6 bases outside the gene matches. The CDR3 runs 15 residues. Germline V gives CDR1 SNHLY, CDR2 FYNNEI. Here the CDR3 reads CASSDALTGDQPQHF. DNA for the CDR3: TGTGCCAGCAGTGATGCGCTGACAGGGGATCAGCCCCAGCATTTT.